What follows are 30 T cell receptor beta chains derived from one specimen sequenced in a study of blood T cells in healthy people across ages. Using a J-beta primer mix together with a sample-barcoded 5' primer, a second PCR was run for about 7 to 12 cycles. TCRdb ran MiXCR on the 5' RACE reads and lists one entry per CDR3 protein. The table has around 900,000 distinct CDR3 sequences, under 30% seen once; the top ten hold around 15%. The sequenced material came from blood. These receptors all stem from an elderly woman in good health.

This clonotype was seen a handful of times. A much bigger clone sits one base away, suggesting this may be a read error. This chain joins TRBV6-5 and TRBJ2-1, with TRBD2 matching over 12 bases. Per the germline V gene, CDR1 is MNHEY and CDR2 is SVGAGI. The CDR3 is made up of 13 amino acids. Here the CDR3 reads CVSRLGLAGEQFF. The DNA for the CDR3 is TGTGTCAGCAGGCTGGGACTAGCGGGTGAGCAGTTCTTC.

This clonotype was seen at least ten times. The chain employs TRBV20-1 and TRBJ2-4; D is tentatively TRBD1 or TRBD2 (5 bases each). Trimming left V 6 bases short and J 0 bases short, with 15 bases between. The CDR3 loop spans 15 amino acids. Germline V gene sequence: CDR1 DFQATT, CDR2 SNEGSKA (reference sequence). CDR3 protein: CSALGPALAKNIQYF. In DNA, the CDR3 is TGCAGTGCCCTGGGACCCGCCTTAGCCAAAAACATTCAGTACTTC.

The genes are TRBV4-3 and TRBJ2-3; the match to TRBD1 covers 7 bases. The CDR3 sequence is 13 residues long. With 1 base clipped from V and 5 bases from J, the junction kept 0 bases outside the gene matches. Germline V gives CDR1 LGHNA, CDR2 YSLEER. The CDR3 DNA reads as TGCGCCAGCAGCCAAGCAGGGGGAGATACGCAGTATTTT. It specifies CASSQAGGDTQYF.

This clonotype was found once. A single base separates this from a much larger clone, so it may be a read error. The chain has TRBV30 and TRBJ1-2, with TRBD1 matching over 7 bases. The J segment lost 3 bases and the V segment lost 3 bases, leaving 4 bases of the junction unmatched. Germline V gene lookup returns CDR1 GTSNPN and CDR2 SVGIG (reference sequence). The length of the CDR3 is 13 residues. For the CDR3, the DNA is TGTGCCTGGAGGGTAGACAGGGACTATGGCTACACCTTC. The encoded protein is CAWRVDRDYGYTF.

The gene calls are TRBV7-6 and TRBJ1-1; D possibly corresponds to TRBD1 (5 bases). CDR1 SGHVS and CDR2 FNYEAQ come from the germline V gene. The CDR3 is 15 amino acids. The V end was cut by 0 bases, the J end by 2 bases, with 10 bases between. In nucleotides, the CDR3 is TGTGCCAGCAGCTTAGCTCCCCAGGGTAACACTGAAGCTTTCTTT. Its protein product is CASSLAPQGNTEAFF. Full variable domain (rest looked up from reference TRBV7-6 and TRBJ1-1): GAGVSQSPRYKVTKRGQDVALRCDPISGHVSLYWYRQALGQGPEFLTYFNYEAQQDKSGLPNDRFSAERPEGSISTLTIQRTEQRDSAMYRCASSLAPQGNTEAFFGQGTRLTVV.

V and J are TRBV28 and TRBJ2-5; 10 nucleotides line up with TRBD1. The CDR3 spans 17 residues. Germline trimming cut 8 bases from V and 0 bases from J; bases unmatched to any gene: 12. Per the germline V gene, CDR1 is MDHEN and CDR2 is SYDVKM. As DNA, the CDR3 is TGTGCCAGCGGTTCCACCTGGACAGGGGGGTACCAAGAGACCCAGTACTTC. Translation: CASGSTWTGGYQETQYF.

The table lists this clonotype with a count of one. The chain uses TRBV30 and TRBJ1-2; 7 bases line up with TRBD1. This CDR3 is built from 14 residues. V shed 4 bases and J 6 bases; nucleotides not matched to a gene: 11. Germline CDR1 reads GTSNPN; CDR2 reads SVGIG (reference sequence). CDR3: CAWKTVGGVHGYTF. Here the CDR3 DNA reads TGTGCCTGGAAAACGGTAGGGGGCGTCCATGGCTACACCTTC.

This clonotype was counted at least ten times. The chain employs TRBV12-3 or TRBV12-4 and TRBJ1-1; tentatively, D is TRBD1 (5 bases). V lost 3 bases to trimming and J lost 5 bases, with 7 bases between them. The CDR3 runs 12 residues. This CDR3 reads CASSFGATEAFF. CDR3 sequence (DNA): TGTGCCAGCAGTTTTGGGGCTACTGAAGCTTTCTTT.

CDR3 in DNA: TGTGCCAGCAGCGCGATCGGGACAGTCTACGAGCAGTACTTC. It specifies CASSAIGTVYEQYF. V gene TRBV11-2 combines with J gene TRBJ2-4; TRBD1 matches 7 bases. Near its end, the DNA agrees better with TRBJ2-7, so the J call may be wrong. The CDR3 sequence is 14 residues long. Germline assignment: CDR1 SGHAT and CDR2 FQNNGV.

About this clonotype: This may arise from a read error, as a much more abundant clone is one base away. This sequence joins TRBV12-3 or TRBV12-4 and TRBJ2-3, with 9 bases lining up with TRBD1. The CDR3 is 14 amino acids. DNA of the CDR3: TGTGCCAGCATTAGCACAGGGGGCGCAGATGCGCAGTATTTT. Translating it yields CASISTGGADAQYF.

This clonotype was counted a few times. The V call is TRBV20-1, the J call TRBJ2-1; 10 bases align to TRBD1. The CDR3 is 15 amino acids. Germline-derived CDR1 and CDR2 are DFQATT and SNEGSKA (reference sequence). V lost 5 bases, J lost 7 bases, and 11 bases stayed unmatched. The CDR3 sequence is CSASDRGLFRNEQFF. CDR3 bases: TGCAGTGCTTCCGACAGGGGGCTTTTTAGGAATGAGCAGTTCTTC.

With regard to this clonotype: With a much larger clone just one base away, this may be a read error. V is TRBV12-3 or TRBV12-4 and J is TRBJ2-3, with TRBD1 identical over 9 bases. The CDR3 is 16 amino acids. In nucleotides, the CDR3 is TGTGCCAGCAGTTCCTACCGGACAGGGGCCACAGATACGGAGTATTTT. Translation: CASSSYRTGATDTEYF.

This clonotype was picked up a small number of times. This chain connects TRBV5-1 to TRBJ1-1, with D unclear. CDR3 length: 14 residues. Trimming shortened V by 4 bases and J by 2 bases, and 12 bases separated the two germline ends. Germline CDR1 is SGHRS and CDR2 is YFSETQ. CDR3 region: CASSTGGPNTEAFF. CDR3 coding DNA: TGCGCCAGCAGCACGGGTGGGCCTAACACTGAAGCTTTCTTT.

The V and J genes are TRBV6-2 or TRBV6-3 and TRBJ2-3; 7 bases are a match to TRBD1. J gave up 7 bases and V 5 bases, and 3 bases lay outside the gene matches. The CDR3 spans 12 residues. Per germline, CDR1 MNHEY and CDR2 SVGEGT. In DNA, the CDR3 is TGTGCCAGCAGTAACAGGGGAAATACGCAGTATTTT. This sequence encodes CASSNRGNTQYF.

This clonotype was seen ten or more times. The chain is built from TRBV29-1 and TRBJ1-6; D may be TRBD1 (5 bases). The CDR3 sequence is 14 residues long. Germline CDR1 is SQVTM and CDR2 is ANQGSEA. Trimming left V 4 bases short and J 1 base short, with 8 bases between. The CDR3 region has the DNA TGCAGCGTTGGAGGGGATTCCTATAATTCACCCCTCCACTTT. Residues: CSVGGDSYNSPLHF.

This clonotype was seen ten or more times. The genes are TRBV20-1 and TRBJ2-3; 14 bases fit TRBD2. The germline V gene has CDR1 DFQATT and CDR2 SNEGSKA (reference sequence). Trimming removed 1 base from V and 3 bases from J; junction bases left unmatched: 9. This CDR3 has 18 amino acids. CDR3 protein: CSARVPTRLAGGTDTQYF. CDR3 bases: TGCAGTGCTAGAGTTCCAACGCGACTAGCGGGGGGGACAGATACGCAGTATTTT.

This clonotype came up many times. The chain has TRBV7-2 and TRBJ1-2, with TRBD1 identical over 12 bases. The junction had 12 bases not matched to a gene; V was cut back by 1 base and J by 3 bases. CDR1 SGHTA and CDR2 FQGNSA come from the germline V gene. This CDR3 is built from 19 residues. CDR3: CASSLGLPGQGAFDYGYTF. Here the CDR3 DNA reads TGTGCCAGCAGCTTAGGGCTTCCGGGACAGGGGGCTTTTGACTATGGCTACACCTTC.

A few counts support this clonotype. The chain recombines TRBV4-1 with TRBJ2-5; D is unclear. The length of the CDR3 is 13 residues. Germline assignment: CDR1 MGHRA and CDR2 YSYEKL. V lost 0 bases, J lost 2 bases, and 4 bases lay in between. CDR3 sequence reads: CASSQDFQETQYF. CDR3 bases: TGCGCCAGCAGCCAAGATTTTCAAGAGACCCAGTACTTC.

V gene TRBV6-5 combines with J gene TRBJ1-5, with D perhaps matching TRBD1 (5 bases). V lost 0 bases to trimming and J lost 7 bases, with 16 bases between them. Germline CDR1 MNHEY, CDR2 SVGAGI. The CDR3 sequence is 16 residues long. CDR3 nucleotides: TGTGCCAGCAGTTACTCGAAAGTCAGGGAGGGACAGCCCCAGCATTTT. Translating it yields CASSYSKVREGQPQHF.

This clonotype showed up many times. The V gene is TRBV27, the J gene TRBJ2-3; D tentatively reads TRBD1 or TRBD2 (5 bases each). Deletions cut 2 bases from V and 5 bases from J, with 11 bases between. The germline V gene encodes CDR1 MNHEY and CDR2 SMNVEV (reference sequence). CDR3 size: 14 residues. The CDR3 region is CASSLGTMGDTQYF. CDR3 nucleotide sequence: TGTGCCAGCAGTTTAGGGACCATGGGAGATACGCAGTATTTT.

This chain connects TRBV27 to TRBJ2-2, with TRBD1 identical over 10 bases. The CDR3 is made up of 17 amino acids. Germline loops: CDR1 MNHEY, CDR2 SMNVEV (reference sequence). Unmatched junction bases numbered 10, after V lost 0 bases and J lost 9 bases. CDR3 sequence reads: CASSLSGGDRGNRELFF. The CDR3 DNA sequence: TGTGCCAGCAGTTTATCGGGGGGGGACAGGGGAAACAGGGAGCTGTTTTTT.

The rearrangement joins TRBV4-3 to TRBJ2-3; maybe TRBD2 (7 bases). The CDR3 spans 17 residues. The germline V and J ends were trimmed by 0 bases and 10 bases, with 23 bases remaining between them. Looked up from germline, CDR1 is LGHNA and CDR2 is YSLEER. This CDR3 reads CASSQERGGATVNAQYF. The CDR3 region has the DNA TGCGCCAGCAGCCAAGAAAGGGGGGGGGCCACGGTTAATGCGCAGTATTTT.

This clonotype was observed many times. The chain is built from TRBV24-1 and TRBJ2-5; no clear D gene. Between the trimmed V and J ends, which lost 9 bases and 0 bases, there was a span of 19 bases. The CDR3 is 16 residues long. Germline V gene sequence: CDR1 KGHDR, CDR2 SFDVKD. The chain's CDR3 is CATGEGLGLYQETQYF. Here the CDR3 DNA reads TGTGCCACCGGGGAAGGGTTGGGCTTGTACCAAGAGACCCAGTACTTC.

The chain combines TRBV5-1 with TRBJ1-1; D not certain. The V and J ends lost 4 bases and 1 base respectively, with 14 bases between them. The CDR3 has 15 residues. The germline gives CDR1 SGHRS, CDR2 YFSETQ. Written as DNA, the CDR3 is TGCGCCAGCAGCCCGGGTGGCAGTCGGAACACTGAAGCTTTCTTT. Its translation: CASSPGGSRNTEAFF.

This clonotype was detected a few times. The chain is built from TRBV7-2 and TRBJ1-2; tentatively, D is TRBD1 (5 bases). Germline CDR1 reads SGHTA; CDR2 reads FQGNSA. CDR3 length: 13 amino acids. V lost 7 bases and J lost 4, with 13 bases in between. CDR3 sequence (DNA): TGTGCCAGCAACCGCGGGGGTAGCTATGGCTACACCTTC. It translates to CASNRGGSYGYTF.

In this sample, this clonotype turned up many times. V gene TRBV7-2 combines with J gene TRBJ2-5, with D unclear. The CDR3 loop spans 14 amino acids. CDR1 SGHTA and CDR2 FQGNSA come from the germline V gene. V lost 6 bases and J 0 bases, leaving 11 bases between the germline ends. The CDR3 reads CASRSPPNQETQYF. The DNA of the CDR3 is TGTGCCAGCAGGTCCCCTCCCAACCAAGAGACCCAGTACTTC.

This clonotype was seen many times. The chain has TRBV7-2 and TRBJ2-7; D is ambiguous. Germline values: CDR1 SGHTA, CDR2 FQGNSA. V dropped 4 bases and J dropped 7 bases, with 14 bases sitting between them. The CDR3 runs to 13 residues. Here the CDR3 reads CASSSPGSGEQYF. The CDR3 DNA reads TGTGCCAGCAGCTCCCCCGGGTCTGGGGAGCAGTACTTC.

This clonotype appeared many times. The chain joins TRBV7-6 to TRBJ2-3; D is uncertain. V lost 4 bases and J 6 bases, leaving 8 bases between the germline ends. Germline CDR1 is SGHVS and CDR2 is FNYEAQ. This CDR3 contains 12 residues. The CDR3 protein is CASSYWLDTQYF. CDR3 DNA sequence: TGTGCCAGCAGCTATTGGCTCGATACGCAGTATTTT. The whole variable domain, remainder taken from reference TRBV7-6 and TRBJ2-3, is GAGVSQSPRYKVTKRGQDVALRCDPISGHVSLYWYRQALGQGPEFLTYFNYEAQQDKSGLPNDRFSAERPEGSISTLTIQRTEQRDSAMYRCASSYWLDTQYFGPGTRLTVL.

Details on this clonotype: The junction shows a germline mismatch at one end, possibly a read error. The genes are TRBV7-2 and TRBJ1-5; 7 bases fit TRBD1. Germline V CDR1 and CDR2: SGHTA, FQGNSA. The CDR3 is 13 residues long. The CDR3 DNA reads as TGTGCCAGCAGCAAACAGGGGAATAACCCCCGGCATTTT. It specifies CASSKQGNNPRHF.

About this clonotype itself: A read error is possible here, since a much larger clone lies one base away. The J gene is TRBJ2-5, the V gene TRBV18; perhaps TRBD1 as D (7 bases). Germline V CDR1 and CDR2: KGHSH, LQKENI. This CDR3 spans 16 amino acids. Trimming took 3 bases from V and 11 from J, leaving 25 bases between them. This chain's CDR3 is CASSPSTGQPGGEQYF. CDR3 in DNA: TGTGCCAGCTCACCGTCGACAGGGCAGCCCGGCGGGGAGCAGTACTTC.